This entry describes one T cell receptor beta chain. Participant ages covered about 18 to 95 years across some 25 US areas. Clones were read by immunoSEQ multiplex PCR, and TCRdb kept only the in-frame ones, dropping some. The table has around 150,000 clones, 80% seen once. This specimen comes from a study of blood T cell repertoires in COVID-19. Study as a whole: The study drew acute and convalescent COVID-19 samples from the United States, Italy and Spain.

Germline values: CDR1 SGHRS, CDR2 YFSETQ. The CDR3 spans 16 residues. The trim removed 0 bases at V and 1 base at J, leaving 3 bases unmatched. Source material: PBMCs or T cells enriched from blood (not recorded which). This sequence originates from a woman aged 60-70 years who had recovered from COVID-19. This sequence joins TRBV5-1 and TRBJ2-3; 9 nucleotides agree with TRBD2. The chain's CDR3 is CASSLEVAGGTDTQYF. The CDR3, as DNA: TGCGCCAGCAGCTTGGAGGTAGCGGGGGGCACAGATACGCAGTATTTT.